The T cell receptor beta chain under discussion was sequenced for a study of blood T cell repertoires in COVID-19. Per germline, CDR1 LNHDA and CDR2 SQIVND (reference sequence). CDR3 length: 12 residues. V was trimmed by 0 bases and J by 3 bases, leaving 3 bases between them. Original data processing: Estimated nucleated cell counts came from reference gene primer amplification. Data came from immunoSEQ multiplex PCR; TCRdb stores just in-frame clones and leaves some out. That table gives V, J and clone size, and the DNA gave D and trimming. This repertoire shows under 150,000 clones, around 80% found once; its top ten account for about 38%.

V and J are TRBV19 and TRBJ2-7; no clear D gene. The material sequenced was peripheral blood. This TCR was sampled from a human donor in a cohort sampled during active COVID-19. CDR3 sequence (DNA): TGTGCCAGTAGTATAGACAGCTACGAGCAGTACTTC. Translating gives CASSIDSYEQYF. The whole variable domain, remainder taken from reference TRBV19 and TRBJ2-7, is DGGITQSPKYLFRKEGQNVTLSCEQNLNHDAMYWYRQDPGQGLRLIYYSQIVNDFQKGDIAEGYSVSREKKESFPLTVTSAQKNPTAFYLCASSIDSYEQYFGPGTRLTVT.